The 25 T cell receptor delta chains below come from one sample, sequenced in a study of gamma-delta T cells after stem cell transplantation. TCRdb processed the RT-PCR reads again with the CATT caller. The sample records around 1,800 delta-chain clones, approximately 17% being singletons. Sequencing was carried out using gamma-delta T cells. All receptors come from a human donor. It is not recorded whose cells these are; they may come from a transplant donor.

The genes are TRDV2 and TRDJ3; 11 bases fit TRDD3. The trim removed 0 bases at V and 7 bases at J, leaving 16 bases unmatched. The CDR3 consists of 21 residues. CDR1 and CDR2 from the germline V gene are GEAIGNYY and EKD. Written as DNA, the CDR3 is TGTGCCTGTGACACCGTTGCCATGGGGGATACGCCGTCCTTAGACACCCGACAGATGTTTTTC. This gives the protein CACDTVAMGDTPSLDTRQMFF.

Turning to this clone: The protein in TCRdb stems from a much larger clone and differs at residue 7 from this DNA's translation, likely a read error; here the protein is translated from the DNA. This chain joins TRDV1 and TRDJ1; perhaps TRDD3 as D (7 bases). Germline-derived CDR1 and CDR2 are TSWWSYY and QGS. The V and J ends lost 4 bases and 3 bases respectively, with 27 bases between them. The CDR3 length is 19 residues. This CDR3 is CALGVSRPTWGTFPDKLIF. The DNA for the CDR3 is TGTGCTCTTGGGGTCAGCCGTCCTACTTGGGGGACATTTCCCGATAAACTCATCTTT.

The CDR3 sequence is CALGEPPSYRGAGGYADHTDKLIF. Here the CDR3 DNA reads TGTGCTCTTGGGGAACCTCCTTCCTACCGGGGGGCTGGGGGATACGCAGATCACACCGATAAACTCATCTTT. The V gene is TRDV1, the J gene TRDJ1; TRDD3 matches at 12 bases. This CDR3 is built from 24 residues. The V segment lost 1 base and the J segment 0 bases; nucleotides outside the gene matches: 24. Germline CDR1 reads TSWWSYY; CDR2 reads QGS.

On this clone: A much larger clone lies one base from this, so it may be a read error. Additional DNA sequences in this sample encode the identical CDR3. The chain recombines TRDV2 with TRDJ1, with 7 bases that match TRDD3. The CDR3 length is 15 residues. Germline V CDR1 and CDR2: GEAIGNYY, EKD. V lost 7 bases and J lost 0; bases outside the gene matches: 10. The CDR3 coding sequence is TGTGCCTGCGCTGCCCTGGGGGGGAACACCGATAAACTCATCTTT. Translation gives CACAALGGNTDKLIF.

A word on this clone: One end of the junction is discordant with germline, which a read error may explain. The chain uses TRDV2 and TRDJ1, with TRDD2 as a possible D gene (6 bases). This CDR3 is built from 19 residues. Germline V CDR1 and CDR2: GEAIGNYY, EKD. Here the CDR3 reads CACDTVPIPVASYTDNLIF. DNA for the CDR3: TGTGCCTGTGACACCGTTCCTATTCCTGTGGCATCGTACACCGATAACCTCATCTTT.

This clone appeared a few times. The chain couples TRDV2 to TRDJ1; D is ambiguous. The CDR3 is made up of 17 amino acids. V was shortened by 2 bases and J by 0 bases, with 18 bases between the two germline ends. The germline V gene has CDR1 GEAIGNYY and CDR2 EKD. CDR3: CACDRREEARYTDKLIF. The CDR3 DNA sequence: TGTGCCTGTGACAGACGGGAGGAGGCGCGGTACACCGATAAACTCATCTTT.

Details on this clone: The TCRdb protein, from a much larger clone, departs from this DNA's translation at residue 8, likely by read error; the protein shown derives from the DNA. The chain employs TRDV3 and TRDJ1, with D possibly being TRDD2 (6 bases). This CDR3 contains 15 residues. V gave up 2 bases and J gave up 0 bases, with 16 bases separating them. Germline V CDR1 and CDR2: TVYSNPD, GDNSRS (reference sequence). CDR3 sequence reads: CAFSLLPPYTDKLIF. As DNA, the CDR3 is TGTGCCTTTTCACTCCTTCCGCCGTACACCGATAAACTCATCTTT. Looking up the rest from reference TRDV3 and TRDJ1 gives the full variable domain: CDKVTQSSPDQTVASGSEVVLLCTYDTVYSNPDLFWYRIRPDYSFQFVFYGDNSRSEGADFTQGRFSVKHILTQKAFHLVISPVRTEDSATYYCAFSLLPPYTDKLIFGKGTRVTVEP.

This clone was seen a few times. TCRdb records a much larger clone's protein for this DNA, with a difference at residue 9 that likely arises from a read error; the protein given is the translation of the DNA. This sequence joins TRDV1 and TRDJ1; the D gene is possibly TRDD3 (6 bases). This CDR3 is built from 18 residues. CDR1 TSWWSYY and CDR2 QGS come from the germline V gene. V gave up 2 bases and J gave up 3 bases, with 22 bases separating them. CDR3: CALGEGGWGPFASDKLIF. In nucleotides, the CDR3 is TGTGCTCTTGGGGAAGGTGGATGGGGGCCTTTCGCGTCCGATAAACTCATCTTT.

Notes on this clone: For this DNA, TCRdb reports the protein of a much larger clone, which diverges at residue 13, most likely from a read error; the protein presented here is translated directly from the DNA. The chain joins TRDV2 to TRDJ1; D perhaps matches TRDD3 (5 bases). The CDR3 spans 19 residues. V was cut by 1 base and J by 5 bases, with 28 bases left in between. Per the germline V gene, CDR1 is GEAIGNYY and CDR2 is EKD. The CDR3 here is CACDTVLGVGRAVGDKLIF. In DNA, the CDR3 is TGTGCCTGTGACACAGTACTTGGTGTGGGGAGGGCCGTTGGTGATAAACTCATCTTT.

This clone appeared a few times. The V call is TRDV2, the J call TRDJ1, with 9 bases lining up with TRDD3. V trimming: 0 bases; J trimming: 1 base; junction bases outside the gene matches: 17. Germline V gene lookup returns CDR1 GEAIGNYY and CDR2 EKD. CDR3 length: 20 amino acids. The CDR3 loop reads CACDTLPGVLGDVGTDKLIF. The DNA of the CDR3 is TGTGCCTGTGACACCCTCCCTGGTGTACTGGGGGACGTCGGCACCGATAAACTCATCTTT.

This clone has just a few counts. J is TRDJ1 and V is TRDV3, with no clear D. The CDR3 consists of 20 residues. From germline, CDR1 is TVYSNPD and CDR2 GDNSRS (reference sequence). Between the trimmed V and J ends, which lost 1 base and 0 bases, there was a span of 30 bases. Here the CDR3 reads CAFTDPPKDCGADHTDKLIF. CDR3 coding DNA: TGTGCCTTTACCGATCCTCCCAAAGATTGCGGAGCAGACCACACCGATAAACTCATCTTT.

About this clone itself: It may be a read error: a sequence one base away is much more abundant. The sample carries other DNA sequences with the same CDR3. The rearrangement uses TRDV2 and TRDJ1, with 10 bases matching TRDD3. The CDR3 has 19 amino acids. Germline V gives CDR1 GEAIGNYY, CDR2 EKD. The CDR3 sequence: CACDPTTHTGGSYTDKLIF. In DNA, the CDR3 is TGTGCCTGTGACCCTACTACCCACACTGGGGGATCGTACACCGATAAGCTCATCTTT.

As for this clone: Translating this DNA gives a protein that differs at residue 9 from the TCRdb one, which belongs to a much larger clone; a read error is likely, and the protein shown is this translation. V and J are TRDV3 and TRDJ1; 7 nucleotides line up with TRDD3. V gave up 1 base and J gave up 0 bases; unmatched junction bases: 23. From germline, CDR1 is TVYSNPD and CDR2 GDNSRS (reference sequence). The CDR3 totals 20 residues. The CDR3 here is CAFMHGEGGFGGLYTDKLIF. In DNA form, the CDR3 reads TGTGCCTTTATGCACGGAGAGGGGGGTTTTGGGGGACTTTACACCGATAAACTCATCTTT.

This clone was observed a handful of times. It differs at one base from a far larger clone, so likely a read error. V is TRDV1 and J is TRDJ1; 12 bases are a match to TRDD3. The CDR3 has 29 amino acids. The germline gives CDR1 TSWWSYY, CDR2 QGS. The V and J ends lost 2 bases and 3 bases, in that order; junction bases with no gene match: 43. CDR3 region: CALGENEFFLLGERYWGILRNWRSDKLIF. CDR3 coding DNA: TGTGCTCTTGGGGAAAACGAATTTTTCCTACTTGGGGAGCGGTACTGGGGGATACTGAGGAACTGGCGTTCCGATAAACTCATCTTT.

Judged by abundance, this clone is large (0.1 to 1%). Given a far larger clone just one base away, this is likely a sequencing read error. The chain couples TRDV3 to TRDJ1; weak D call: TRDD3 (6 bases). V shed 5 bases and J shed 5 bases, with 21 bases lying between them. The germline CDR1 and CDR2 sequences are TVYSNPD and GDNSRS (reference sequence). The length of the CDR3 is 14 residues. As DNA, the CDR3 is TGTGCCCTCTCCCCCTACGACCTGGGGGATAAACTCATCTTT. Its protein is CALSPYDLGDKLIF.

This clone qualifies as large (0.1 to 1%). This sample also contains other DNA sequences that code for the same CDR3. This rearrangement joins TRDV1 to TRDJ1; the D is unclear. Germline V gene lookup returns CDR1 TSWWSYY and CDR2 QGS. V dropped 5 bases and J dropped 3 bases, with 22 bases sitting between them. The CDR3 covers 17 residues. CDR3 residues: CALGKRITFRASDKLIF. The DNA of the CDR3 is TGTGCTCTTGGGAAACGAATCACATTTCGGGCTTCCGATAAACTCATCTTT.

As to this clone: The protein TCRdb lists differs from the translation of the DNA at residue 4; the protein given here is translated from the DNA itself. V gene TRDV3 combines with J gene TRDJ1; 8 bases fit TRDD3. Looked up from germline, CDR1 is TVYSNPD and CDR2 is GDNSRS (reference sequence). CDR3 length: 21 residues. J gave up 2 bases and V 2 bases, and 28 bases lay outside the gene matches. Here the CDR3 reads CAFCKLGRCWGYPLWTDKLIF. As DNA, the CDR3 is TGTGCCTTTTGTAAGCTGGGAAGATGTTGGGGATACCCTTTGTGGACCGATAAACTCATCTTT.

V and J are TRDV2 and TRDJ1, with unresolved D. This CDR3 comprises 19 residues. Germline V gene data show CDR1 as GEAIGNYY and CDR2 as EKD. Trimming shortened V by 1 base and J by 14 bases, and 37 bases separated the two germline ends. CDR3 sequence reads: CACDTVLGAVTAIVYNLIF. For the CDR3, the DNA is TGTGCCTGTGACACAGTCCTTGGTGCGGTGACGGCCATTGTCTATAACCTTATCTTT.

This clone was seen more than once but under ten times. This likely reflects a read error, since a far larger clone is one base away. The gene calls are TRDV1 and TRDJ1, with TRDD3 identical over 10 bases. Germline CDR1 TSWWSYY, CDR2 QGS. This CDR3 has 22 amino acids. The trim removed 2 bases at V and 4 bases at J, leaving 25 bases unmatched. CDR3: CALGEIWGAMDEDWGIVDKLIF. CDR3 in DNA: TGTGCTCTTGGGGAAATCTGGGGGGCGATGGATGAGGACTGGGGGATTGTCGATAAACTCATCTTT.

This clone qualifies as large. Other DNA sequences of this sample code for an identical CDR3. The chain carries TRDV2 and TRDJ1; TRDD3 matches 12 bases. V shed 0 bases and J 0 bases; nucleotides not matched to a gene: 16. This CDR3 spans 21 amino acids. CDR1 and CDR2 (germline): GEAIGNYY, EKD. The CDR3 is CACDTVTGGYNGTSYTDKLIF. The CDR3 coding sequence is TGTGCCTGTGACACCGTCACTGGGGGATACAACGGGACTTCGTACACCGATAAACTCATCTTT.

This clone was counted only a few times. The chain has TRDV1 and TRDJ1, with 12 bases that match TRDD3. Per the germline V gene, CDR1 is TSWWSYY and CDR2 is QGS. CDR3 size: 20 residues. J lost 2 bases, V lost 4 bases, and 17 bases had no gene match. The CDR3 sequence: CALGGFPTPYWGIQTDKLIF. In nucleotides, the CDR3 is TGTGCTCTTGGGGGTTTTCCTACCCCGTACTGGGGGATACAAACCGATAAACTCATCTTT.

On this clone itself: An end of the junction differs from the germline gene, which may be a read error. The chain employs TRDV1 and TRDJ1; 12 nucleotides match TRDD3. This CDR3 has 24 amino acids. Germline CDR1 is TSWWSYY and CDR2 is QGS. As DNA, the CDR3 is TGCTCTGGATTTGGGATTTTTAATACCTTCCGCGGAAAGTACTGGGGGATACTAAACGATAAACTCATCTTT. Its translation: CSGFGIFNTFRGKYWGILNDKLIF.

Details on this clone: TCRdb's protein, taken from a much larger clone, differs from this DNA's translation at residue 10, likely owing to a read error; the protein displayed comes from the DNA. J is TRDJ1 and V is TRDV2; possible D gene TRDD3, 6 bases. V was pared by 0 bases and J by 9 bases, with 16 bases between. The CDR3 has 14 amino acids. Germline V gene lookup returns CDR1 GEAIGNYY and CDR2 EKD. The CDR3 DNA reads TGTGCCTGTGACACCGTGTCGGGGGAGAAGGAACTCATCTTT. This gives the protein CACDTVSGEKELIF.

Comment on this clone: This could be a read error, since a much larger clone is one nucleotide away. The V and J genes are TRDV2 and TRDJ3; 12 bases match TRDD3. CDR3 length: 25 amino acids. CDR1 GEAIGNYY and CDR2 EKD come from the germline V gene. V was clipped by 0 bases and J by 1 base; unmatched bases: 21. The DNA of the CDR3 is TGTGCCTGTGACACCGTCGGGAGTGTACGACTGGGGGATACCCTAAGGTCCTGGGACACCCGACAGATGTTTTTC. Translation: CACDTVGSVRLGDTLRSWDTRQMFF.

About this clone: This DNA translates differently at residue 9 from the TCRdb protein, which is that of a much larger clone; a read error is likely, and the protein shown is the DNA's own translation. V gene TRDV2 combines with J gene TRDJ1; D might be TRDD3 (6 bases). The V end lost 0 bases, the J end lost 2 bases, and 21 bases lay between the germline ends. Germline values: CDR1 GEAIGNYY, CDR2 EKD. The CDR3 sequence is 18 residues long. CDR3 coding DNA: TGTGCCTGTGACACCGTTGGGGGTCTCCCCTATGGGACCGATAAACTCATCTTT. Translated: CACDTVGGLPYGTDKLIF.